The 18 T cell receptor beta chains presented below share a single source sample, sequenced in a study of beta chain features in type 1 diabetes. The study, taken as a whole, reports: People with Type 1 diabetes carried modestly yet significantly shorter TCRB CDR3s in all four CD4+ subsets.

Expressed TCRB transcripts were sequenced, since all the RNA that had been isolated was reverse transcribed. Assay: immunoSEQ multiplex PCR; the TCRdb copy retains only in-frame clones and omits some. The sample records 250,000 to 300,000 clones, roughly an eighth being singletons. Their recognized antigens are unknown. Sample: naive CD4+ T cells from blood. These receptor sequences come from a man aged 30 to 45 with type 1 diabetes.

The chain joins TRBV18 to TRBJ1-4; the D is unclear. CDR1 is KGHSH, CDR2 LQKENI, per germline. The CDR3 has 14 amino acids. Between the trimmed V and J ends, which lost 0 bases and 10 bases, there was a span of 12 bases. The CDR3 loop is CASSPPRAEGKLFF. The CDR3 coding sequence is TGTGCCAGCTCACCACCCCGTGCAGAGGGAAAACTGTTTTTT.

In its sample, this clone was seen a few times. The rearrangement joins TRBV6-6 to TRBJ2-7; 7 bases line up with TRBD1. Germline values: CDR1 MNHNY, CDR2 SVGAGI (reference sequence). This CDR3 comprises 13 residues. The V gene end was trimmed by 3 bases and the J gene end by 5 bases; junction bases not matched to a gene: 4. The CDR3 bases are TGTGCCAGCAGTTATCTCCAGGGGGACGAGCAGTACTTC. Translating gives CASSYLQGDEQYF.

The sample holds a few counts of this clone. Here the CDR3 DNA reads TGTGCCAGCAGCTCCGGGGATCGATACACTGAAGCTTTCTTT. Amino acids: CASSSGDRYTEAFF. This chain connects TRBV11-2 to TRBJ1-1; no reliable D call. CDR1 and CDR2 from the germline V gene are SGHAT and FQNNGV. The V end lost 4 bases, the J end lost 3 bases, and 12 bases lay between the germline ends. The CDR3 runs 14 residues.

This clone was found a few times. In DNA form, the CDR3 reads TGTGCCAGCAATACAGCCCAAGAGACCCAGTACTTC. This gives the protein CASNTAQETQYF. J is TRBJ2-5 and V is TRBV6-1; D is ambiguous. Germline CDR1 reads MNHNS; CDR2 reads SASEGT. The CDR3 is 12 residues long. The ends were cut back, 7 bases at V and 1 base at J, with 7 bases in the middle.

J is TRBJ2-4 and V is TRBV5-1, with 14 positions matching TRBD2. This CDR3 contains 20 residues. V lost 4 bases to trimming and J lost 3 bases; unmatched junction nucleotides: 15. The germline gives CDR1 SGHRS, CDR2 YFSETQ. The CDR3 here is CASSRDNRLAGGPGKNIQYF. The CDR3 DNA sequence: TGCGCCAGCAGCAGGGACAACCGACTAGCGGGAGGGCCTGGCAAAAACATTCAGTACTTC.

The chain has TRBV5-4 and TRBJ2-1; a possible D gene is TRBD2 (5 bases). This CDR3 has 15 amino acids. From germline, CDR1 is SGHNT and CDR2 YYREEE (reference sequence). Trimming shortened V by 4 bases and J by 8 bases, and 19 bases separated the two germline ends. The CDR3 DNA reads as TGTGCCAGCAGCCGCAGCGGATCACCCTCGTATGAGCAGTTCTTC. Its translation is CASSRSGSPSYEQFF.

This clone was seen a few times. The CDR3, as DNA: TGTGCCAGTGGGGCCTTGCATGGGACCCAGTACTTC. It is translated as CASGALHGTQYF. This sequence joins TRBV19 and TRBJ2-5, with TRBD1 as a possible D gene (5 bases). CDR3 length: 12 amino acids. The V gene lost 8 bases and the J gene lost 7 bases, with 14 bases spanning the gap. Germline V lookup: CDR1 LNHDA, CDR2 SQIVND (reference sequence).

This clone was seen only a few times. The chain combines TRBV5-4 with TRBJ2-3; 10 bases align to TRBD2. Germline assignment: CDR1 SGHNT and CDR2 YYREEE (reference sequence). The CDR3 length is 14 residues. The junction had 1 base not matched to a gene; V was cut back by 3 bases and J by 3 bases. CDR3: CASSSGLATDTQYF. The CDR3 region has the DNA TGTGCCAGCAGCTCGGGACTAGCGACAGATACGCAGTATTTT.

This chain joins TRBV6-5 and TRBJ2-3; weak D call: TRBD2 (6 bases). The CDR3 loop spans 15 amino acids. The V gene's germline CDR1 is MNHEY and CDR2 SVGAGI. V shed 6 bases and J shed 0 bases, with 13 bases lying between them. CDR3: CASRYLSGSTDTQYF. The CDR3 region has the DNA TGTGCCAGCAGATACCTTAGCGGAAGCACAGATACGCAGTATTTT.

This clone has a handful of counts. The chain combines TRBV7-9 with TRBJ2-1; the D is unclear. The CDR3 has 13 amino acids. V lost 5 bases to trimming and J lost 15 bases, with 20 bases between them. Germline V lookup: CDR1 SEHNR, CDR2 FQNEAQ (reference sequence). The CDR3 DNA reads as TGTGCCAGCAGCCCCGGAAGTGCGGCACGACCGTTCTTC. This encodes CASSPGSAARPFF.

This clone was seen more than once but under ten times. The chain is built from TRBV13 and TRBJ2-5; 7 positions match TRBD2. CDR1 and CDR2 (germline): PRHDT, FYEKMQ (reference sequence). The CDR3 consists of 16 residues. The V and J ends lost 1 base and 2 bases, in that order; junction bases with no gene match: 7. The CDR3 DNA reads TGTGCCAGCAGCTTAGTTACGGGAGGCCTTCAAGAGACCCAGTACTTC. Protein product: CASSLVTGGLQETQYF.

This clone was detected a few times. In DNA, the CDR3 is TGTGCCAGCAGCTTAGCGGGAGGGCCCTACAATGAGCAGTTCTTC. This translates into CASSLAGGPYNEQFF. The chain has TRBV11-2 and TRBJ2-1, with 8 bases fitting TRBD2. The junction had 1 base not matched to a gene; V was cut back by 1 base and J by 2 bases. The CDR3 is made up of 15 amino acids. Germline V gene data show CDR1 as SGHAT and CDR2 as FQNNGV.

This clone appeared a few times. The V gene is TRBV7-9, the J gene TRBJ2-4, with 7 bases fitting TRBD1. The CDR3 consists of 17 residues. Per germline, CDR1 SEHNR and CDR2 FQNEAQ (reference sequence). The J segment lost 0 bases and the V segment lost 5 bases, leaving 10 bases of the junction unmatched. CDR3 in amino acids: CASSRQGEGLAKNIQYF. The CDR3 DNA follows: TGTGCCAGCAGCCGACAGGGAGAGGGGCTAGCCAAAAACATTCAGTACTTC.

This clone has a handful of counts. The J gene is TRBJ2-2, the V gene TRBV7-3, with 7 bases that match TRBD2. Germline V gene data show CDR1 as SGHTA and CDR2 as FQGTGA. The CDR3 consists of 14 residues. J gave up 6 bases and V 5 bases, and 6 bases lay outside the gene matches. CDR3 DNA sequence: TGTGCCAGCAGCCGGACTAGTAACTCCGGGGAGCTGTTTTTT. Its protein is CASSRTSNSGELFF. Full variable domain (missing parts from reference TRBV7-3 and TRBJ2-2): GAGVSQTPSNKVTEKGKYVELRCDPISGHTALYWYRQSLGQGPEFLIYFQGTGAADDSGLPNDRFFAVRPEGSVSTLKIQRTERGDSAVYLCASSRTSNSGELFFGEGSRLTVL.

The chain recombines TRBV13 with TRBJ2-1, with D perhaps TRBD2 (5 bases). Deletions cut 4 bases from V and 1 base from J, with 11 bases between. Germline V gene lookup returns CDR1 PRHDT and CDR2 FYEKMQ (reference sequence). The CDR3 covers 15 residues. DNA for the CDR3: TGTGCCAGCAGCTCTAGGAGGACTTCCTACAATGAGCAGTTCTTC. Protein product: CASSSRRTSYNEQFF. The full variable domain, with the rest looked up from reference TRBV13 and TRBJ2-1, is AAGVIQSPRHLIKEKRETATLKCYPIPRHDTVYWYQQGPGQDPQFLISFYEKMQSDKGSIPDRFSAQQFSDYHSELNMSSLELGDSALYFCASSSRRTSYNEQFFGPGTRLTVL.

The CDR3 DNA is TGTGCCAGCACTACGGGGGACACAGATACGCAGTATTTT. Its translation is CASTTGDTDTQYF. The J gene is TRBJ2-3, the V gene TRBV13; maybe TRBD2 (6 bases). Germline values: CDR1 PRHDT, CDR2 FYEKMQ (reference sequence). This CDR3 spans 13 amino acids. Deletions cut 7 bases from V and 2 bases from J, with 10 bases between.

J is TRBJ1-1 and V is TRBV29-1; unclear D gene. The V gene lost 7 bases and the J gene lost 0 bases, with 9 bases spanning the gap. Germline assignment: CDR1 SQVTM and CDR2 ANQGSEA. This CDR3 contains 12 residues. The CDR3 protein is CSGVRVNTEAFF. The CDR3, as DNA: TGCAGCGGGGTCCGGGTGAACACTGAAGCTTTCTTT. Filled out from reference TRBV29-1 and TRBJ1-1, the complete variable domain reads SAVISQKPSRDICQRGTSLTIQCQVDSQVTMMFWYRQQPGQSLTLIATANQGSEATYESGFVIDKFPISRPNLTFSTLTVSNMSPEDSSIYLCSGVRVNTEAFFGQGTRLTVV.

CDR3 amino acids: CASSEAGVTDTQYF. CDR3 nucleotide sequence: TGTGCCAGCAGTGAAGCGGGAGTAACAGATACGCAGTATTTT. The chain uses TRBV2 and TRBJ2-3; TRBD2 is a possible D gene (5 bases). Germline V gives CDR1 SNHLY, CDR2 FYNNEI. This CDR3 has 14 amino acids. V lost 0 bases and J lost 3, with 7 bases in between.